This T cell receptor (beta chain) was found in a study of CXCR3-negative and CXCR3-positive naive CD8 T cells. About the study: Roughly 135 million TRB reads were obtained overall (about 1.5 +/- 0.3 million per library).

The study made its TRB cDNA libraries by 5' RACE, adding UMI labels. TCRdb re-called the 5' RACE reads; one entry per CDR3 protein, DNA not given. Its table records 90,000 to 150,000 distinct CDR3 sequences. The V gene's germline CDR1 is MNHEY and CDR2 SVGEGT. The CDR3 covers 13 residues. CD45RO-CCR7+CD27+CD95- expression identified naive CD8+ T cells. Study findings and constraints: The study found comparably high diversity in both naive subsets and much lower diversity in memory CD8+ cells. For CXCR3-positive naive cells, TRB CDR3s were more hydrophobic than those of CXCR3-negative naive cells.

In regard to this clonotype: Its antigen remains unknown.

The chain couples TRBV6-2 or TRBV6-3 to TRBJ2-7; there is no DNA to check the TCRdb D call of TRBD1. The material sequenced was naive CXCR3+ CD8+ T cells from blood. Subset defined: CD45RO-CCR7+CD27+CD95- naive CD8+ T cells expressing CXCR3 (TNR3+). The receptor comes from a human donor in good health. Some clones in this sample may be carry-over from other donors' samples. Here the CDR3 reads CASIDPGRYEQYF.